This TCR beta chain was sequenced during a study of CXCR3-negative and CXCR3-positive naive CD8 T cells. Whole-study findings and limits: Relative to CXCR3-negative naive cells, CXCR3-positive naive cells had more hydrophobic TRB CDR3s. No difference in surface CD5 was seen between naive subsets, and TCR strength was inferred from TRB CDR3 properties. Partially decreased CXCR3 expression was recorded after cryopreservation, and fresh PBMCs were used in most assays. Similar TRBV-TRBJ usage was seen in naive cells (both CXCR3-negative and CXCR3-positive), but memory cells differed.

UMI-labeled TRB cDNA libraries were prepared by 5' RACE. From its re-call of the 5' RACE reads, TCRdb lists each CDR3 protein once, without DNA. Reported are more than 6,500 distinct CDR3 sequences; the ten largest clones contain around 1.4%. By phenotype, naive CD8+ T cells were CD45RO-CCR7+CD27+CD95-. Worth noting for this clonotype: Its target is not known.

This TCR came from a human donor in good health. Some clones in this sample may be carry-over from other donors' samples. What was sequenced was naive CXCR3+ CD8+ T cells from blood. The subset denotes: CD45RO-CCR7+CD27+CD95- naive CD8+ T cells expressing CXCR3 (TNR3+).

The CDR3 sequence: CASSARPGQGIGGYTF. This chain links TRBV6-2 or TRBV6-3 with TRBJ1-2; checking the TCRdb D call of TRBD1 is not possible without DNA. The germline V gene has CDR1 MNHEY and CDR2 SVGEGT. This CDR3 has 16 residues.